The present entry profiles one TCR beta chain with its context. The entry originates in a study of blood T cell repertoires in COVID-19. The CDR3 spans 14 residues. V was shortened by 0 bases and J by 5 bases, with 9 bases between the two germline ends. The germline V gene has CDR1 LGHNT and CDR2 FRNRAP. Sequenced by immunoSEQ multiplex PCR; TCRdb stores in-frame clones only, minus some. The sample shows hundreds of thousands of clones, roughly nine tenths of them seen only once. Participant ages covered 18 to 89 years across 24 US areas. Two negative PCRs, clearance, or symptom resolution were required of recovered Cohort 3 donors.

The specimen was PBMCs or T cells enriched from blood (not recorded which). This sequence originates from a man aged 30 to 45 who had recovered from COVID-19. The chain couples TRBV12-5 to TRBJ2-3; D not resolved. CDR3 sequence reads: CASGLVQVEDTQYF. Written as DNA, the CDR3 is TGTGCTAGTGGTTTGGTGCAGGTGGAAGATACGCAGTATTTT.